What follows are 7 T cell receptor beta chains derived from one specimen sequenced in a study of blood T cell repertoires in COVID-19. Clones were sequenced by immunoSEQ multiplex PCR, and TCRdb holds only the in-frame ones, with some missing. Of approximately 120,000 clones listed, around four fifths are singletons. Sequenced input: peripheral blood. These receptors came from an elderly man with active or convalescent COVID-19.

This clone appeared once. This chain links TRBV16 with TRBJ1-1; TRBD1 is a possible D gene (5 bases). In germline, CDR1 is KGHSY, CDR2 FQNENV. The CDR3 spans 14 residues. V shed 5 bases and J shed 0 bases, with 10 bases lying between them. In nucleotides, the CDR3 is TGTGCCAGCAGCAAGGGGAATATGAACACTGAAGCTTTCTTT. Translating gives CASSKGNMNTEAFF.

The V and J genes are TRBV18 and TRBJ2-2; 11 bases agree with TRBD2. CDR1 KGHSH and CDR2 LQKENI come from the germline V gene. The J segment lost 1 base and the V segment lost 3 bases, leaving 4 bases of the junction unmatched. The CDR3 is 17 residues long. In nucleotides, the CDR3 is TGTGCCAGCTCACCCCAGACTAGCGGGGTGAACACCGGGGAGCTGTTTTTT. Protein product: CASSPQTSGVNTGELFF.

This clone has more than one count but fewer than ten. The V gene is TRBV28, the J gene TRBJ2-7; tentative D call: TRBD1 (5 bases). There are 13 residues in the CDR3. V was cut by 4 bases and J by 6 bases, with 13 bases left in between. Per the germline V gene, CDR1 is MDHEN and CDR2 is SYDVKM. The CDR3 loop reads CASSYQGPGEQYF. The CDR3, as DNA: TGTGCCAGCAGTTACCAGGGTCCGGGCGAGCAGTACTTC.

The sample holds one count of this clone. The chain is built from TRBV4-3 and TRBJ2-2; 8 bases fit TRBD1. After removal of 4 bases from V and 1 base from J, the junction contained 8 bases not matched to a gene. The CDR3 is 17 residues long. Germline CDR1 reads LGHNA; CDR2 reads YSLEER. The CDR3 is CASSLRQGPMNTGELFF. DNA for the CDR3: TGCGCCAGCAGCCTTCGACAGGGGCCCATGAACACCGGGGAGCTGTTTTTT.

V usage is TRBV6-5 and J usage is TRBJ1-5; D is unclear. The CDR3 has 14 residues. CDR1 is MNHEY and CDR2 is SVGAGI in the germline V gene. The V end was cut by 4 bases, the J end by 4 bases, with 11 bases between. CDR3 sequence: CASSLWTGNQPQHF. CDR3 nucleotides: TGTGCCAGCAGTTTGTGGACTGGAAATCAGCCCCAGCATTTT.

The chain uses TRBV7-2 and TRBJ1-3; D gene uncertain. Trimming removed 5 bases at V and 1 base at J, with 9 bases between. Per the germline V gene, CDR1 is SGHTA and CDR2 is FQGNSA. The CDR3 has 14 residues. The CDR3 coding sequence is TGTGCCAGCAGCCCCACAGTGTCTGGAAACACCATATATTTT. It codes for CASSPTVSGNTIYF.

The chain uses TRBV12-5 and TRBJ1-6; 7 nucleotides match TRBD1. CDR1 LGHNT and CDR2 FRNRAP come from the germline V gene. This CDR3 is 13 amino acids long. Losses at the gene ends were 7 bases for V and 8 bases for J; bases not matched to a gene: 5. In DNA, the CDR3 is TGTGCTAGTGCCTTCACAGGGGATTCACCCCTCCACTTT. The encoded protein is CASAFTGDSPLHF.